The 30 T cell receptor beta chains below all came from one sample that was sequenced in a study of blood T cell repertoires in COVID-19 (dated by TCRdb to the early 2020s). Library preparation used the immunoSEQ multiplex PCR assay. Sourced from immuneACCESS, this table was stored by TCRdb with only in-frame sequences that have V and J called. A share of the clones is absent; for the studies checked, an unresolved V gene accounts for under half, and the remainder has no known explanation. The sample yields tens of thousands of clones; 80% to 90% were counted once. The ten biggest clones cover 1.1% of the sample. Sequencing input: peripheral blood. These receptor sequences come from a human donor in a cohort sampled during active COVID-19.

The rearrangement uses TRBV9 and TRBJ1-2; D not certain. Germline V gene data show CDR1 as SGDLS and CDR2 as YYNGEE. V dropped 4 bases and J dropped 0 bases, with 13 bases sitting between them. This CDR3 has 15 amino acids. CDR3 sequence: CASSSTRGANYGYTF. For the CDR3, the DNA is TGTGCCAGCAGCTCAACACGGGGAGCTAACTATGGCTACACCTTC.

The chain combines TRBV5-1 with TRBJ2-5; TRBD1 matches 9 bases. Germline V gene lookup returns CDR1 SGHRS and CDR2 YFSETQ. The CDR3 contains 14 residues. V shed 2 bases and J 5 bases; nucleotides not matched to a gene: 4. The CDR3 spells CASSLQGAGETQYF. The CDR3 DNA is TGCGCCAGCAGCTTACAGGGGGCAGGGGAGACCCAGTACTTC.

The J gene is TRBJ1-5, the V gene TRBV27; possible D gene TRBD1, 6 bases. The V gene's germline CDR1 is MNHEY and CDR2 SMNVEV (reference sequence). The CDR3 is made up of 15 amino acids. Trimming removed 5 bases from V and 5 bases from J, with 16 bases in between. CDR3 coding DNA: TGTGCCAGCAGTACCAAGCGCGAGGGGGATCAGCCCCAGCATTTT. Translation gives CASSTKREGDQPQHF.

The rearrangement joins TRBV3-1 (or the pseudogene TRBV3-2) to TRBJ2-1, with 9 bases identical to TRBD2. V was clipped by 4 bases and J by 4 bases; unmatched bases: 11. Germline-derived CDR1 and CDR2 are LGHDT and YNNKEL (reference sequence). This CDR3 contains 17 residues. The CDR3 nucleotides read TGTGCCAGCAGCCCCCCTTTTATAGCGGGAGTTTACAATGAGCAGTTCTTC. Translated, it gives CASSPPFIAGVYNEQFF.

The rearrangement uses TRBV6-5 and TRBJ2-5; D might be TRBD2 (6 bases). In germline, CDR1 is MNHEY, CDR2 SVGAGI. The CDR3 sequence is 13 residues long. V was pared by 8 bases and J by 3 bases, with 13 bases between. This CDR3 is CASGDSLKETQYF. DNA of the CDR3: TGTGCCAGCGGGGACTCGCTAAAAGAGACCCAGTACTTC.

The CDR3 protein is CASSVEPSGSPPDTQYF. In DNA, the CDR3 is TGTGCCAGCAGCGTAGAGCCTAGCGGGAGTCCCCCAGATACGCAGTATTTT. The chain recombines TRBV9 with TRBJ2-3; 10 bases map to TRBD2. Germline trimming cut 0 bases from V and 4 bases from J; bases unmatched to any gene: 8. This CDR3 has 17 residues. Germline CDR1 is SGDLS and CDR2 is YYNGEE.

The chain combines TRBV28 with TRBJ2-7; 7 bases align to TRBD2. Trimming removed 7 bases from V and 7 bases from J; junction bases left unmatched: 10. Germline loops: CDR1 MDHEN, CDR2 SYDVKM. This CDR3 region has 13 residues. The CDR3 DNA follows: TGTGCCAGCAATTCCCGACTAGCAAAAGAGCAGTACTTC. Translated, it gives CASNSRLAKEQYF. The whole variable domain, remainder taken from reference TRBV28 and TRBJ2-7, is DVKVTQSSRYLVKRTGEKVFLECVQDMDHENMFWYRQDPGLGLRLIYFSYDVKMKEKGDIPEGYSVSREKKERFSLILESASTNQTSMYLCASNSRLAKEQYFGPGTRLTVT.

J is TRBJ1-2 and V is TRBV7-9; D is ambiguous. V gave up 4 bases and J gave up 1 base, with 10 bases separating them. Per germline, CDR1 SEHNR and CDR2 FQNEAQ (reference sequence). The CDR3 has 14 amino acids. The CDR3 DNA reads TGTGCCAGCAGCTCCGGAGGGTTTAACTATGGCTACACCTTC. It codes for CASSSGGFNYGYTF. Supplemented by reference TRBV7-9 and TRBJ1-2, the full variable domain reads DTGVSQNPRHKITKRGQNVTFRCDPISEHNRLYWYRQTLGQGPEFLTYFQNEAQLEKSRLLSDRFSAERPKGSFSTLEIQRTEQGDSAMYLCASSSGGFNYGYTFGSGTRLTVV.

V usage is TRBV10-1 and J usage is TRBJ1-6; D gene uncertain. Germline-derived CDR1 and CDR2 are WNHNN and SYGVQD (reference sequence). V was shortened by 6 bases and J by 6 bases, with 9 bases between the two germline ends. There are 13 residues in the CDR3. The CDR3 spells CASSGGANSPLHF. In DNA, the CDR3 is TGCGCCAGCAGCGGTGGAGCTAATTCACCCCTCCACTTT.

This clone was seen only once. This sequence joins TRBV11-2 and TRBJ1-1; 7 bases are shared with TRBD1. After removal of 5 bases from V and 1 base from J, the junction contained 10 bases not matched to a gene. The CDR3 is 16 amino acids. Germline CDR1 SGHAT, CDR2 FQNNGV. CDR3 bases: TGTGCCAGCAGCCATTTCCGCCAGGGGGGGAACACTGAAGCTTTCTTT. Its translation: CASSHFRQGGNTEAFF.

This chain uses TRBV3-1 (or the pseudogene TRBV3-2) with TRBJ2-3; D is perhaps TRBD2 (5 bases). The CDR3 is 16 amino acids. The ends were cut back, 1 base at V and 2 bases at J, with 13 bases in the middle. Germline CDR1 LGHDT, CDR2 YNNKEL (reference sequence). In DNA, the CDR3 is TGTGCCAGCAGCCAAGGAAGAGGAGGCTCCACAGATACGCAGTATTTT. It codes for CASSQGRGGSTDTQYF.

This clone is a singleton in its sample. The genes are TRBV28 and TRBJ2-6; possibly TRBD2 for D (6 bases). The CDR3 length is 15 residues. Trimming removed 2 bases from V and 12 bases from J, with 17 bases in between. From germline, CDR1 is MDHEN and CDR2 SYDVKM. DNA for the CDR3: TGTGCCAGCAGTTTAAGCGGGTCGCTTTCCGGCGTCCTGACTTTC. It translates to CASSLSGSLSGVLTF.

The CDR3 is CASSEAGGRNSYEQYF. CDR3 coding DNA: TGTGCCAGCAGTGAAGCAGGGGGCAGGAACTCCTACGAGCAGTACTTC. V gene TRBV6-1 combines with J gene TRBJ2-7; 7 positions agree with TRBD1. After removal of 0 bases from V and 0 bases from J, the junction contained 5 bases not matched to a gene. Germline CDR1 MNHNS, CDR2 SASEGT. The CDR3 has 16 residues.

V is TRBV28 and J is TRBJ2-7; 11 nucleotides agree with TRBD2. With 6 bases clipped from V and 4 bases from J, the junction kept 8 bases outside the gene matches. CDR1 is MDHEN and CDR2 is SYDVKM in the germline V gene. The CDR3 extends over 15 amino acids. CDR3 sequence reads: CASRNSGTSGYEQYF. The CDR3 bases are TGTGCCAGCAGAAATTCCGGGACTAGCGGATACGAGCAGTACTTC.

This clone was seen only once. The J gene is TRBJ2-7, the V gene TRBV15; 7 bases agree with TRBD2. Per the germline V gene, CDR1 is LNHNV and CDR2 is YYDKDF (reference sequence). This CDR3 contains 15 residues. Trimming took 3 bases from V and 2 from J; bases not matched to a gene: 7. The CDR3 region is CATSRGGQEAYEQYF. The CDR3 DNA reads as TGTGCCACCAGCAGGGGAGGGCAGGAAGCCTACGAGCAGTACTTC.

The V and J genes are TRBV18 and TRBJ2-7; 9 positions agree with TRBD2. V lost 6 bases to trimming and J lost 6 bases; unmatched junction nucleotides: 12. CDR3 length: 15 amino acids. Germline CDR1 KGHSH, CDR2 LQKENI. CDR3 sequence reads: CASSDIGTSRGEQYF. CDR3 nucleotides: TGTGCCAGCTCGGACATCGGGACTAGCCGCGGCGAGCAGTACTTC. The variable domain in full, with the rest retrieved from reference TRBV18 and TRBJ2-7, is NAGVMQNPRHLVRRRGQEARLRCSPMKGHSHVYWYRQLPEEGLKFMVYLQKENIIDESGMPKERFSAEFPKEGPSILRIQQVVRGDSAAYFCASSDIGTSRGEQYFGPGTRLTVT.

This sequence joins TRBV14 and TRBJ1-2, with 7 bases that match TRBD1. The length of the CDR3 is 18 residues. Germline assignment: CDR1 SGHDN and CDR2 FVKESK. Trimming took 0 bases from V and 0 from J; bases not matched to a gene: 10. The CDR3 sequence is CASSQDLGQARANYGYTF. CDR3 nucleotides: TGTGCCAGCAGCCAAGACCTCGGACAGGCCCGAGCTAACTATGGCTACACCTTC.

J is TRBJ1-5 and V is TRBV5-8, with TRBD1 identical over 9 bases. With V trimmed by 2 bases and J by 12 bases, 15 bases remained unmatched. The CDR3 is made up of 16 amino acids. CDR1 and CDR2 (germline): SGHTS, YDEGEE. In nucleotides, the CDR3 is TGTGCCAGCAGCTTCCTACAGGGGGCTCGTCTAATGAACCAGCATTTT. Protein: CASSFLQGARLMNQHF.

The chain couples TRBV27 to TRBJ2-4; TRBD1 matches at 7 bases. CDR1 MNHEY and CDR2 SMNVEV come from the germline V gene (reference sequence). The trim removed 5 bases at V and 6 bases at J, leaving 10 bases unmatched. The CDR3 is made up of 15 amino acids. Written as DNA, the CDR3 is TGTGCCAGCAGTGCGAACAGGGGCGGCGGAAACATTCAGTACTTC. Residues: CASSANRGGGNIQYF.

This clone showed up just once. The chain carries TRBV6-4 and TRBJ2-7, with no clear D. V lost 8 bases, J lost 0 bases, and 17 bases lay in between. The CDR3 has 15 residues. The germline CDR1 and CDR2 sequences are MRHNA and SNTAGT. This CDR3 is CASRLYNTSSYEQYF. The CDR3 nucleotides read TGTGCCAGCCGACTTTATAACACGAGCTCCTACGAGCAGTACTTC.

This sequence joins TRBV30 and TRBJ1-4; perhaps TRBD1 as D (5 bases). There are 14 residues in the CDR3. Germline values: CDR1 GTSNPN, CDR2 SVGIG (reference sequence). The germline V and J ends were trimmed by 0 bases and 5 bases, with 10 bases remaining between them. Here the CDR3 reads CAWSVSGGNEKLFF. CDR3 nucleotides: TGTGCCTGGAGTGTTTCCGGGGGGAATGAAAAACTGTTTTTT.

V is TRBV6-5 and J is TRBJ2-3; D is possibly TRBD2 (6 bases). This CDR3 spans 15 amino acids. Trimming left V 6 bases short and J 0 bases short, with 13 bases between. In germline, CDR1 is MNHEY, CDR2 SVGAGI. This CDR3 reads CASRSERASTDTQYF. Written as DNA, the CDR3 is TGTGCCAGCAGATCCGAGCGGGCAAGCACAGATACGCAGTATTTT.

This chain links TRBV27 with TRBJ1-5; no definite D call. CDR3 length: 16 amino acids. V was pared by 5 bases and J by 6 bases, with 20 bases between. Germline CDR1 and CDR2: MNHEY and SMNVEV (reference sequence). CDR3 bases: TGTGCCAGCAGTGCCCGCTCGACTGCGCCGCTTCAGCCCCAGCATTTT. This sequence encodes CASSARSTAPLQPQHF.

The rearrangement joins TRBV27 to TRBJ2-5; D is perhaps TRBD2 (5 bases). V was clipped by 6 bases and J by 0 bases, with 11 bases between them. This CDR3 contains 14 residues. Germline V gene data show CDR1 as MNHEY and CDR2 as SMNVEV (reference sequence). CDR3 loop: CASSPWRDQETQYF. The CDR3 nucleotides are TGTGCCAGCAGCCCCTGGCGGGACCAAGAGACCCAGTACTTC.

This clone came up a few times. This chain uses TRBV6-6 with TRBJ2-7; TRBD1 might be the D (6 bases). The CDR3 runs to 13 residues. Germline assignment: CDR1 MNHNY and CDR2 SVGAGI (reference sequence). The V gene lost 7 bases and the J gene lost 7 bases, with 17 bases spanning the gap. The CDR3 is CASNKDSSREQYF. The DNA for the CDR3 is TGTGCCAGCAACAAGGACAGTTCGAGGGAGCAGTACTTC.

J is TRBJ2-4 and V is TRBV18; 7 positions agree with TRBD1. V shed 5 bases, J shed 4 bases, and the junction held 11 bases outside the gene matches. This CDR3 is 16 amino acids long. Germline CDR1 KGHSH, CDR2 LQKENI. The CDR3 sequence is CASSGDRARIKNIQYF. The CDR3 coding sequence is TGTGCCAGCTCAGGAGACAGGGCGCGAATAAAAAACATTCAGTACTTC. Together with reference TRBV18 and TRBJ2-4, the CDR3 gives the full variable domain: NAGVMQNPRHLVRRRGQEARLRCSPMKGHSHVYWYRQLPEEGLKFMVYLQKENIIDESGMPKERFSAEFPKEGPSILRIQQVVRGDSAAYFCASSGDRARIKNIQYFGAGTRLSVL.

The chain combines TRBV25-1 with TRBJ2-1; 13 bases agree with TRBD2. This CDR3 has 16 residues. The germline CDR1 and CDR2 sequences are MGHDK and SYGVNS. Germline trimming cut 4 bases from V and 5 bases from J; bases unmatched to any gene: 5. The CDR3 nucleotides are TGTGCCAGCAGTGCCCTCACTAGCGGGAGGGACAATGAGCAGTTCTTC. Translating it yields CASSALTSGRDNEQFF.

The chain joins TRBV28 to TRBJ1-2; 7 bases agree with TRBD1. Germline CDR1 is MDHEN and CDR2 is SYDVKM. CDR3 size: 14 residues. With V trimmed by 4 bases and J by 6 bases, 8 bases remained unmatched. In DNA form, the CDR3 reads TGTGCCAGCAGTTGGCCGGGACAGAGGGATGGCTACACCTTC. Its protein product is CASSWPGQRDGYTF.

The genes are TRBV9 and TRBJ1-5, with a possible D match to TRBD1 (5 bases). The CDR3 consists of 15 residues. V shed 4 bases and J shed 3 bases, with 14 bases lying between them. Germline CDR1 is SGDLS and CDR2 is YYNGEE. CDR3 protein: CASSPGIRDNQPQHF. CDR3 in DNA: TGTGCCAGCAGCCCTGGGATCAGGGACAATCAGCCCCAGCATTTT.

This chain uses TRBV25-1 with TRBJ2-5; tentatively, D is TRBD1 (5 bases). CDR3 size: 15 residues. Germline CDR1 MGHDK, CDR2 SYGVNS. V was shortened by 3 bases and J by 5 bases, with 16 bases between the two germline ends. The CDR3 sequence: CASSENRPKEETQYF. For the CDR3, the DNA is TGTGCCAGCAGTGAGAACAGGCCTAAGGAGGAGACCCAGTACTTC.